The next 18 T cell receptor beta chains were all read from a single sample in a study of blood T cell repertoires in COVID-19. Libraries were prepared by immunoSEQ multiplex PCR; TCRdb keeps only in-frame clonotypes and omits some of them. This sample has some 150,000 clones, with approximately 89% found just once. Sequenced: peripheral blood. These TCRs come from a human donor in a cohort sampled during active COVID-19.

CDR3 nucleotide sequence: TGTGCCAGCAGCCCCAGGGGTGCGGTTATCTACGAGCAGTACTTC. This gives the protein CASSPRGAVIYEQYF. The rearrangement links TRBV7-9 to TRBJ2-7; D is possibly TRBD1 (6 bases). The CDR3 has 15 residues. Germline assignment: CDR1 SEHNR and CDR2 FQNEAQ (reference sequence). The V gene lost 5 bases and the J gene lost 3 bases, with 17 bases spanning the gap.

This clone was seen a handful of times. The rearrangement uses TRBV19 and TRBJ1-5, with 10 bases fitting TRBD1. Trimming took 1 base from V and 8 from J; bases not matched to a gene: 2. The germline V gene encodes CDR1 LNHDA and CDR2 SQIVND (reference sequence). The CDR3 is 14 residues long. This chain's CDR3 is CASSIGDRGEPQHF. For the CDR3, the DNA is TGTGCCAGTAGTATAGGGGACAGGGGAGAGCCCCAGCATTTT.

The rearrangement joins TRBV27 to TRBJ1-6; D call uncertain. The CDR3 sequence is 15 residues long. V gave up 5 bases and J gave up 7 bases, with 15 bases separating them. Germline lookup yields CDR1 MNHEY and CDR2 SMNVEV (reference sequence). The CDR3: CASSPRTPANSPLHF. CDR3 coding DNA: TGTGCCAGCAGTCCCCGCACTCCAGCGAATTCACCCCTCCACTTT.

The DNA of the CDR3 is TGTGCCAGCAGCGGGGACAGGGCCAGGGGGGGCTACACCTTC. Residues: CASSGDRARGGYTF. The chain carries TRBV9 and TRBJ1-2; 9 nucleotides agree with TRBD1. The CDR3 spans 14 residues. Germline CDR1 is SGDLS and CDR2 is YYNGEE. V lost 3 bases, J lost 8 bases, and 8 bases stayed unmatched.

V usage is TRBV19 and J usage is TRBJ2-2; a possible D gene is TRBD1 (5 bases). The CDR3 totals 15 residues. Germline V lookup: CDR1 LNHDA, CDR2 SQIVND (reference sequence). The V end was cut by 7 bases, the J end by 2 bases, with 14 bases between. The CDR3 region has the DNA TGTGCCAGTAAACCCGACAGTATTAACACCGGGGAGCTGTTTTTT. Its translation: CASKPDSINTGELFF.

The V and J genes are TRBV19 and TRBJ2-3; a weak D match, TRBD2 (5 bases). The V gene's germline CDR1 is LNHDA and CDR2 SQIVND (reference sequence). Trimming took off 5 bases at V and 1 base at J, with 10 bases between the two ends. This CDR3 comprises 14 residues. CDR3 residues: CASSWLAGTDTQYF. CDR3 DNA: TGTGCCAGTAGTTGGCTAGCTGGCACAGATACGCAGTATTTT.

The chain has TRBV3-1 (or the pseudogene TRBV3-2) and TRBJ2-7; possibly TRBD1 for D (6 bases). The V gene's germline CDR1 is LGHDT and CDR2 YNNKEL (reference sequence). The CDR3 length is 14 residues. V lost 4 bases, J lost 2 bases, and 12 bases lay in between. The CDR3 coding sequence is TGTGCCAGCAGCCCGCCAGGGGCTCCCTACGAGCAGTACTTC. Amino acid sequence: CASSPPGAPYEQYF.

The J gene is TRBJ1-1, the V gene TRBV5-6; 8 bases are a match to TRBD1. The CDR3 contains 14 residues. With 4 bases clipped from V and 7 bases from J, the junction kept 9 bases outside the gene matches. Germline V lookup: CDR1 SGHDT, CDR2 YYEEEE. The CDR3 bases are TGTGCCAGCAGCAAAATGACAGGGGATAGTGAAGCTTTCTTT. This codes for CASSKMTGDSEAFF.

This clone was counted a single time. V is TRBV4-2 and J is TRBJ2-2; maybe TRBD1 (5 bases). This CDR3 contains 16 residues. The germline gives CDR1 LGHNA, CDR2 YNFKEQ. V was pared by 0 bases and J by 6 bases, with 14 bases between. Here the CDR3 DNA reads TGTGCCAGCAGCCAAGACCCAGGGTCTAGGGCCGGGGAGCTGTTTTTT. Translating it yields CASSQDPGSRAGELFF.

The J gene is TRBJ1-4, the V gene TRBV9; no definite D call. CDR1 SGDLS and CDR2 YYNGEE come from the germline V gene. This CDR3 contains 15 residues. Deletions cut 4 bases from V and 1 base from J, with 11 bases between. The CDR3 region is CASSPRSGTNEKLFF. The CDR3 DNA is TGTGCCAGCAGCCCCCGGAGTGGAACTAATGAAAAACTGTTTTTT.

The rearrangement joins TRBV6-5 to TRBJ1-6; TRBD1 matches at 11 bases. This CDR3 contains 16 residues. V was clipped by 3 bases and J by 10 bases; unmatched bases: 8. The germline V gene encodes CDR1 MNHEY and CDR2 SVGAGI. CDR3 loop: CASSYFGDRGRSPLHF. The CDR3 DNA reads TGTGCCAGCAGTTATTTTGGGGACAGGGGGAGATCACCCCTCCACTTT.

The chain couples TRBV7-6 to TRBJ2-1, with 8 bases matching TRBD1. The CDR3 spans 15 residues. After removal of 5 bases from V and 0 bases from J, the junction contained 3 bases not matched to a gene. The germline gives CDR1 SGHVS, CDR2 FNYEAQ. The CDR3 DNA sequence: TGTGCCAGCAGCAGGACAGGGAGCTCCTACAATGAGCAGTTCTTC. This gives the protein CASSRTGSSYNEQFF.

The gene calls are TRBV7-9 and TRBJ1-2; possible D gene TRBD1, 5 bases. Trimming removed 1 base from V and 3 bases from J, with 12 bases in between. Germline loops: CDR1 SEHNR, CDR2 FQNEAQ (reference sequence). The CDR3 is made up of 15 amino acids. The CDR3 DNA is TGTGCCAGCAGCTTAGTCTGGCAGGGCGACTATGGCTACACCTTC. It yields the protein CASSLVWQGDYGYTF.

The chain couples TRBV5-1 to TRBJ2-1; 8 bases fit TRBD1. CDR3 length: 15 residues. Germline values: CDR1 SGHRS, CDR2 YFSETQ. V trimming: 2 bases; J trimming: 8 bases; junction bases outside the gene matches: 9. The CDR3: CASSFTGGLGDEQFF. The CDR3 coding sequence is TGCGCCAGCAGCTTTACAGGGGGTCTAGGCGATGAGCAGTTCTTC.

The chain joins TRBV4-3 to TRBJ2-1, with D tentatively TRBD1 (6 bases). The germline V gene has CDR1 LGHNA and CDR2 YSLEER. CDR3 length: 20 residues. V lost 4 bases and J lost 3, with 28 bases in between. CDR3 bases: TGCGCCAGCAGCCCCCGCTCCTCCGGTCGCCGGGACAACTACTACAATGAGCAGTTCTTC. This codes for CASSPRSSGRRDNYYNEQFF.

CDR3 amino acids: CAWSPDTWNYGYTF. For the CDR3, the DNA is TGTGCCTGGAGCCCCGACACCTGGAACTATGGCTACACCTTC. This chain connects TRBV30 to TRBJ1-2; D remains ambiguous. The CDR3 runs 14 residues. V was clipped by 3 bases and J by 2 bases, with 13 bases between them. CDR1 and CDR2 from the germline V gene are GTSNPN and SVGIG (reference sequence).

The chain joins TRBV5-5 to TRBJ2-5, with D unresolved. V was pared by 0 bases and J by 1 base, with 10 bases between. The CDR3 consists of 15 residues. The germline V gene encodes CDR1 SGHKS and CDR2 YYEKEE (reference sequence). For the CDR3, the DNA is TGTGCCAGCAGCTTGGGTACTACACCCCAAGAGACCCAGTACTTC. Protein: CASSLGTTPQETQYF.

The genes are TRBV7-6 and TRBJ2-2, with 7 bases lining up with TRBD2. The V gene's germline CDR1 is SGHVS and CDR2 FNYEAQ. The ends lost 5 bases at V and 4 bases at J; junction bases unmatched: 13. This CDR3 has 17 residues. The CDR3 loop is CASSPSLVGGVTGELFF. The CDR3 nucleotides are TGTGCCAGCAGCCCTTCTTTGGTTGGGGGGGTCACCGGGGAGCTGTTTTTT.